The T cell receptor (beta chain) described here comes from a study of control samples from healthy donors and cancer patients. Trimming removed 3 bases from V and 3 bases from J, with 12 bases in between. CDR1 is WSHSY and CDR2 is SAAADI in the germline V gene. The length of the CDR3 is 15 residues. Sequenced by immunoSEQ multiplex PCR; TCRdb stores in-frame clones only, minus some. The repertoire holds about 80,000 clones, with roughly 91% as singletons. Sequenced input: blood. This clonotype originated in a man aged 50-59 years in good health. The V gene is TRBV10-2, the J gene TRBJ1-5, with D tentatively TRBD1 (5 bases). CDR3 residues: CASSDRAWDNQPQHF. The DNA for the CDR3 is TGCGCCAGCAGTGACAGGGCATGGGACAATCAGCCCCAGCATTTT.